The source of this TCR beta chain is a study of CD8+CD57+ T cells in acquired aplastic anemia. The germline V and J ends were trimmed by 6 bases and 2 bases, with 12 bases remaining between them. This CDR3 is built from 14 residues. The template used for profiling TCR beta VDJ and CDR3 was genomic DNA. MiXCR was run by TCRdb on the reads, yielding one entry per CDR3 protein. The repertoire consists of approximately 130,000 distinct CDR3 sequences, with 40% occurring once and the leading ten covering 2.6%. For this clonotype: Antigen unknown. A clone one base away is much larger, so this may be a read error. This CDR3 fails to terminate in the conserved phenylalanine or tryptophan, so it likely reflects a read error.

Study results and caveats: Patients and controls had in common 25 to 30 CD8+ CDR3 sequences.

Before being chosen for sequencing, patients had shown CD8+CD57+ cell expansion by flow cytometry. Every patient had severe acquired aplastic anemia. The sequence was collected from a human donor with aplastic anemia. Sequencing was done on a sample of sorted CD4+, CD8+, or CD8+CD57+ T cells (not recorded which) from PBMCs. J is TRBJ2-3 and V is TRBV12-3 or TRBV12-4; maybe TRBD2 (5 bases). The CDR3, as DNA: TGTGCCAGCAGCTCCTGGGGAGACACAGATACGCAGTATTCT. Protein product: CASSSWGDTDTQYS.